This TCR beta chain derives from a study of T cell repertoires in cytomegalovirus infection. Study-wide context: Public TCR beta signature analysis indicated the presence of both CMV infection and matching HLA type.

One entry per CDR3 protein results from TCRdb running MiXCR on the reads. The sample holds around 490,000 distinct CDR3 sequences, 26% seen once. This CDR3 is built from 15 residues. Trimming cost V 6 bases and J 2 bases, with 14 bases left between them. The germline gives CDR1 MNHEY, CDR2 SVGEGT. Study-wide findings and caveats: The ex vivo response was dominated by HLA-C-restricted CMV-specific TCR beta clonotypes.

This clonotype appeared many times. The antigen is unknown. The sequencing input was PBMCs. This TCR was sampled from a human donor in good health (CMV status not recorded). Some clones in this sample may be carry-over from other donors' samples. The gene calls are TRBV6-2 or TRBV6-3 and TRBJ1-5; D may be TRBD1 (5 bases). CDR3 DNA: TGTGCCAGCAGGATCGGGGGAAGTGGCAATCAGCCCCAGCATTTT. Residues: CASRIGGSGNQPQHF.